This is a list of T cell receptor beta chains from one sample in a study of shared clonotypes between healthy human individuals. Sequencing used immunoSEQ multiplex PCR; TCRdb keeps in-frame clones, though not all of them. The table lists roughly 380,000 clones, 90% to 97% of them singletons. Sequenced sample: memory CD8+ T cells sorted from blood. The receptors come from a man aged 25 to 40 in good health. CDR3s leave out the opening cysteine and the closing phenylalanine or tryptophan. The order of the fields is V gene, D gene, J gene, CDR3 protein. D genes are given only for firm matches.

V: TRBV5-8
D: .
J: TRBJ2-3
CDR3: ASRDGWDTQY

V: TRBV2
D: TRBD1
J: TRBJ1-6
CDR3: ASSVETGLGSPLH

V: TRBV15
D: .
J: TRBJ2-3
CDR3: ATSRDLAILGSTDTQY

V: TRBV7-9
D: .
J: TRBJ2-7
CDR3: ASSLDRSSYEQY

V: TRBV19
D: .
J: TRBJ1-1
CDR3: ASSIAAMNTEAF

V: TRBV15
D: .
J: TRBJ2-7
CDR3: ATSRGGPTVRDEQY

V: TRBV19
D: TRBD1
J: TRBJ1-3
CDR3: ASSTRTGAGNTIY

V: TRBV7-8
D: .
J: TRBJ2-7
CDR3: ASSLVLRGYEQY

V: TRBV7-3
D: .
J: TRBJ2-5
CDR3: ASSLNPQETQY

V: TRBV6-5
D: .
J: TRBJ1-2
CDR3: ASRAGGRLYGYT

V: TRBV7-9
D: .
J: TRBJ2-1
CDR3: ASSLVEGHHYEQF

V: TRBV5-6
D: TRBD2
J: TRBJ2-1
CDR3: ASSFGSGSPYNEQF

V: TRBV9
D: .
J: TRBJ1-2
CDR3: ASSRHGGFYGYT

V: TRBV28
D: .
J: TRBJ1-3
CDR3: ASGFLSGNTIY

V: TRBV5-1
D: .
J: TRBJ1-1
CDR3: ASSFLRDTEAF

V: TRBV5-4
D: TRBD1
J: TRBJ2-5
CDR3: ASSLRTGEETQY

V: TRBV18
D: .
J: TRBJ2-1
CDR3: ASSPKFEQF

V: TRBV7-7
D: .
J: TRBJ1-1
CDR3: ASSLGTDLRRTNTEAF

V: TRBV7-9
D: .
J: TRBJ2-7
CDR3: ASSLDRTFYEQY

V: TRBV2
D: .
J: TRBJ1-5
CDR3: ASRTESNQPQH

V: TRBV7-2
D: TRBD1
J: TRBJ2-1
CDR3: ASSLDGRGLYNEQF

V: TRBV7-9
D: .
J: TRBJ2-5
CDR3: ASSLWETQY

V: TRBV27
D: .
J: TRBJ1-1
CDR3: ASSWVGGRPF

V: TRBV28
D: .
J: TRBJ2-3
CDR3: ASRAHRGDTQY

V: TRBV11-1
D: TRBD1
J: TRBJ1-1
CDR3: ASTGQVYTEAF

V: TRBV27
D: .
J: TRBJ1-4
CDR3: ASSLRGAATNEKLF

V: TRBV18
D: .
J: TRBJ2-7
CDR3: ASSPDSGEQY

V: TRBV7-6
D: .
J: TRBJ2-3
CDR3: ASSFTPTDTQY

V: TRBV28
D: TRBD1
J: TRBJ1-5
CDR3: ASRTPGQGHQPQH

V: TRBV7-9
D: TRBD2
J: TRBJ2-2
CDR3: ASSLAWLAGVRTGELF

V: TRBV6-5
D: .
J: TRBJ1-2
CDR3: ASSYSRLPSGYT

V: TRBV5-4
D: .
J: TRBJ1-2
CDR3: ASRGDYYGYT

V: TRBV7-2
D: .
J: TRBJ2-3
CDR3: ASSLVDTQY

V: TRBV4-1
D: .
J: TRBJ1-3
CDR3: ASSQVASGNTIY

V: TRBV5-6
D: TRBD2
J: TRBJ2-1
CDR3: ASSLRTSGAYNEQF

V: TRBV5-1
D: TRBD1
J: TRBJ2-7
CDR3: ASSHRGHDYEQY

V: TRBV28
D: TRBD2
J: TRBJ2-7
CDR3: ASSPTTVRLAGGEYEQY

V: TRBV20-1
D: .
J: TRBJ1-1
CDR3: SARSGAEAF